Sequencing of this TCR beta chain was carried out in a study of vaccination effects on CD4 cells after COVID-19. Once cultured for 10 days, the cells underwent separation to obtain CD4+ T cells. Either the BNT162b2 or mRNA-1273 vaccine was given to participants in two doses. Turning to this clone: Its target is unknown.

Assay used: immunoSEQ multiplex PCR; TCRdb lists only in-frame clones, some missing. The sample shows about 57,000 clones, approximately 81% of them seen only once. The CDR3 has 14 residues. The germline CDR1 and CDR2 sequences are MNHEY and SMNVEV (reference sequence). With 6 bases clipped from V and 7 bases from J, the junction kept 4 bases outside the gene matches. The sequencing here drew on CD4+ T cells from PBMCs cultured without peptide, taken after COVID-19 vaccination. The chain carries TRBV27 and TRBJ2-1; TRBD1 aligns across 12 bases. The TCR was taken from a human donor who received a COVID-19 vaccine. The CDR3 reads CASRGDRGRNEQFF. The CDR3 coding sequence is TGTGCCAGCAGGGGGGACAGGGGGCGTAATGAGCAGTTCTTC.